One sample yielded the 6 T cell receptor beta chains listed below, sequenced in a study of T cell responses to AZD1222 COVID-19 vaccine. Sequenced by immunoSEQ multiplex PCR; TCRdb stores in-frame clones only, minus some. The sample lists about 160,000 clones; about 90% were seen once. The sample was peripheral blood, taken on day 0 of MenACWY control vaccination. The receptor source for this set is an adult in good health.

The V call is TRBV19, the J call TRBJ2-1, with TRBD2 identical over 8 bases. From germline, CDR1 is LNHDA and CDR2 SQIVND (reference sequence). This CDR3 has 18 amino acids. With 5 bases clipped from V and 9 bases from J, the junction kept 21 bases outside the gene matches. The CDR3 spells CASSPPGLAGTGGAEQFF. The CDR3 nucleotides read TGTGCCAGTAGTCCCCCCGGGCTAGCGGGTACCGGCGGCGCTGAGCAGTTCTTC. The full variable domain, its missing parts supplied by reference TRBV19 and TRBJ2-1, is DGGITQSPKYLFRKEGQNVTLSCEQNLNHDAMYWYRQDPGQGLRLIYYSQIVNDFQKGDIAEGYSVSREKKESFPLTVTSAQKNPTAFYLCASSPPGLAGTGGAEQFFGPGTRLTVL.

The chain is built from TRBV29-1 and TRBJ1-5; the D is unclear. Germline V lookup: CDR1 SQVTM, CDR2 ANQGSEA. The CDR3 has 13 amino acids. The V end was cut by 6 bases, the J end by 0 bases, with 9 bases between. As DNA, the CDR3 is TGCAGCGTCTCCTGGGGTAGCAATCAGCCCCAGCATTTT. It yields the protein CSVSWGSNQPQHF.

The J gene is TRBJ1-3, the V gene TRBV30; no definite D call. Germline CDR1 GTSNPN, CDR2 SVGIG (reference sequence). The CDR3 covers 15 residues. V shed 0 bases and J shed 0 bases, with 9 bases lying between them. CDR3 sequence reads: CAWSVQRTSGNTIYF. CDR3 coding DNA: TGTGCCTGGAGTGTACAACGGACCTCTGGAAACACCATATATTTT.

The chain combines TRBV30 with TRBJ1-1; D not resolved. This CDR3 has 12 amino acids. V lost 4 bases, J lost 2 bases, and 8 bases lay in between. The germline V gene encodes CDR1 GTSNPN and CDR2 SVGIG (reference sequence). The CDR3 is CAWIPNNTEAFF. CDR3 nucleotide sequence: TGTGCCTGGATACCGAACAACACTGAAGCTTTCTTT. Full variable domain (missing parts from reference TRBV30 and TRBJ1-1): SQTIHQWPATLVQPVGSPLSLECTVEGTSNPNLYWYRQAAGRGLQLLFYSVGIGQISSEVPQNLSASRPQDRQFILSSKKLLLSDSGFYLCAWIPNNTEAFFGQGTRLTVV.

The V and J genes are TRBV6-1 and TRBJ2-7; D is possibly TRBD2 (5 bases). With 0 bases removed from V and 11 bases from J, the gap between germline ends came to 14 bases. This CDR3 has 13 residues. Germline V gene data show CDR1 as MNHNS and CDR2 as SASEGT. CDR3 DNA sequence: TGTGCCAGCAGTGAAGCGTACGATAGCGTTAAGTACTTC. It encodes CASSEAYDSVKYF.

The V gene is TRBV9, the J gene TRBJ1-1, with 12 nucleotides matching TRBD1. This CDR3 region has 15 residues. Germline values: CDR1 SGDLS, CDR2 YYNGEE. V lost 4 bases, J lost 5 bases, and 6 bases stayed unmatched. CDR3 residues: CASSFRDRGLTEAFF. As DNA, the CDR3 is TGTGCCAGCAGCTTCCGGGACAGGGGGCTTACTGAAGCTTTCTTT.